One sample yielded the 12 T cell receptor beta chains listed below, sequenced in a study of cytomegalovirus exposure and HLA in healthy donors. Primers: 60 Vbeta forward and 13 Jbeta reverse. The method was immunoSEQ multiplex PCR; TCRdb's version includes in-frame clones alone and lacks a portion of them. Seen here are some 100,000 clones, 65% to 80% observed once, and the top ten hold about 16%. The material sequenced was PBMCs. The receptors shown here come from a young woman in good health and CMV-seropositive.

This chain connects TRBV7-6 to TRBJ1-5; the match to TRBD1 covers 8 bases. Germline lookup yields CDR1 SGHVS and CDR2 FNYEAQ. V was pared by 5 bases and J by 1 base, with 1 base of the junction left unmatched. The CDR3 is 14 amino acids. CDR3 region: CASSRQGSNQPQHF. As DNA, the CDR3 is TGTGCCAGCAGCAGACAGGGGAGCAATCAGCCCCAGCATTTT. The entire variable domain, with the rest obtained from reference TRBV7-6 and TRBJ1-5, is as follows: GAGVSQSPRYKVTKRGQDVALRCDPISGHVSLYWYRQALGQGPEFLTYFNYEAQQDKSGLPNDRFSAERPEGSISTLTIQRTEQRDSAMYRCASSRQGSNQPQHFGDGTRLSIL.

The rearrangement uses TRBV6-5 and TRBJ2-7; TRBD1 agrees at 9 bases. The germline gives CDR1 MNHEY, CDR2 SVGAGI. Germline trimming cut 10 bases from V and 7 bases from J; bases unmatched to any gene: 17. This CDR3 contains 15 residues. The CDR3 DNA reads TGTGCCACCAAGTTACAGGGACAGGGCACGACGGAGCAGTACTTC. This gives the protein CATKLQGQGTTEQYF.

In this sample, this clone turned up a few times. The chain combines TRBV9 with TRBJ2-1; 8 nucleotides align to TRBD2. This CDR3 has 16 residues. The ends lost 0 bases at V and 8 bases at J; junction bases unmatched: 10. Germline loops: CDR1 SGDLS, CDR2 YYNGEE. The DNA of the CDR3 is TGTGCCAGCAGCGTAGGTCCCCAGACTAGCGCCTATGAGCAGTTCTTC. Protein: CASSVGPQTSAYEQFF.

This CDR3 is CASSASGGGSTDTQYF. In DNA, the CDR3 is TGTGCCAGCAGCGCTAGCGGGGGGGGCTCCACAGATACGCAGTATTTT. The chain carries TRBV6-4 and TRBJ2-3, with TRBD2 identical over 12 bases. V lost 6 bases, J lost 2 bases, and 6 bases stayed unmatched. The CDR3 totals 16 residues. Germline CDR1 and CDR2: MRHNA and SNTAGT.

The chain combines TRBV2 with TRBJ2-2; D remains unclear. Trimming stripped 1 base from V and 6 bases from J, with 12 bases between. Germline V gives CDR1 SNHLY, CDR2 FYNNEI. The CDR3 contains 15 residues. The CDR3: CASSEEVPVPGELFF. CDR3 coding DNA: TGTGCCAGCAGTGAAGAAGTACCGGTGCCCGGGGAGCTGTTTTTT.

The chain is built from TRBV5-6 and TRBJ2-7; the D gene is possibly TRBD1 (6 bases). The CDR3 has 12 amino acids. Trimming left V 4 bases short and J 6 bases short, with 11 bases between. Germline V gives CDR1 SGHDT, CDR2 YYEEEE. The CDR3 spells CASSPGASEQYF. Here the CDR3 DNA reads TGTGCCAGCAGCCCAGGGGCCAGCGAGCAGTACTTC.

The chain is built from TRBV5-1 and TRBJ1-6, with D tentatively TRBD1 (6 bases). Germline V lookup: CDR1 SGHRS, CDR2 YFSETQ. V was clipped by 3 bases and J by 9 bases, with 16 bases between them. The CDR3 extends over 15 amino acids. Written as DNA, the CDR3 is TGCGCCAGCAGCTCTGGACCAGGGGTGTCTTCACCCCTCCACTTT. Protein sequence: CASSSGPGVSSPLHF.

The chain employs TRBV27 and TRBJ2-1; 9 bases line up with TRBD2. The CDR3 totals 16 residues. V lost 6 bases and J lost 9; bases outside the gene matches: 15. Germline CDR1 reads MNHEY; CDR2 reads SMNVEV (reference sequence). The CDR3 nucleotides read TGTGCCAGCAGCCCGCCTCCTGCGGGAGGGCCAAGTGAGCAGTTCTTC. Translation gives CASSPPPAGGPSEQFF.

For the CDR3, the DNA is TGTGCCAGCAGTTTAGCAGGGAACACTGAAGCTTTCTTT. Amino acid sequence: CASSLAGNTEAFF. The V gene is TRBV27, the J gene TRBJ1-1; D not certain. V was cut by 2 bases and J by 1 base, with 5 bases left in between. Germline lookup yields CDR1 MNHEY and CDR2 SMNVEV (reference sequence). The CDR3 sequence is 13 residues long.

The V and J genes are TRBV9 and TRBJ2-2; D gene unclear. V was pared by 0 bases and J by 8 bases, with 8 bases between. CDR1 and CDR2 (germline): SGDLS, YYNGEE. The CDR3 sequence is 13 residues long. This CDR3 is CASSVVSRGELFF. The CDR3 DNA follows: TGTGCCAGCAGCGTAGTTTCCCGGGGGGAGCTGTTTTTT.

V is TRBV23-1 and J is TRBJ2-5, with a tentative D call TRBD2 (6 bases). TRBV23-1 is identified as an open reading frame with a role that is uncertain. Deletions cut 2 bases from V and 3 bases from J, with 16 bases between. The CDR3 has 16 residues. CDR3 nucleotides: TGCGCCAGCAGTCAAGTTAGGAGGGGAATTGAAGAGACCCAGTACTTC. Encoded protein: CASSQVRRGIEETQYF.

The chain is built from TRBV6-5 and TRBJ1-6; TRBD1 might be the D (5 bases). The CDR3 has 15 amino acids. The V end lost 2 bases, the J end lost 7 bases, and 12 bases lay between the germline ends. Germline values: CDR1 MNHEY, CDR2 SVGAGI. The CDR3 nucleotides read TGTGCCAGCAGTTACGTCCCGCAGGGCAATTCACCCCTCCACTTT. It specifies CASSYVPQGNSPLHF.